The TCR beta chain described here comes from a study of cytomegalovirus exposure and HLA in healthy donors. Some clones are missing from TCRdb's copy, which holds only in-frame ones; the method was immunoSEQ multiplex PCR. Of fewer than 65,000 clones listed, 85% to 90% are singletons. The CDR3 totals 13 residues. Germline CDR1 and CDR2: GTSNPN and SVGIG (reference sequence). V was trimmed by 1 base and J by 8 bases, leaving 11 bases between them. This sequence joins TRBV30 and TRBJ1-4; no definite D call. Sequences were obtained from PBMCs. This receptor was identified in a woman under 30 in good health and CMV-seronegative. CDR3 amino acids: CAWSGEGLEKLFF. The CDR3, as DNA: TGTGCCTGGAGTGGGGAGGGCTTAGAAAAACTGTTTTTT.